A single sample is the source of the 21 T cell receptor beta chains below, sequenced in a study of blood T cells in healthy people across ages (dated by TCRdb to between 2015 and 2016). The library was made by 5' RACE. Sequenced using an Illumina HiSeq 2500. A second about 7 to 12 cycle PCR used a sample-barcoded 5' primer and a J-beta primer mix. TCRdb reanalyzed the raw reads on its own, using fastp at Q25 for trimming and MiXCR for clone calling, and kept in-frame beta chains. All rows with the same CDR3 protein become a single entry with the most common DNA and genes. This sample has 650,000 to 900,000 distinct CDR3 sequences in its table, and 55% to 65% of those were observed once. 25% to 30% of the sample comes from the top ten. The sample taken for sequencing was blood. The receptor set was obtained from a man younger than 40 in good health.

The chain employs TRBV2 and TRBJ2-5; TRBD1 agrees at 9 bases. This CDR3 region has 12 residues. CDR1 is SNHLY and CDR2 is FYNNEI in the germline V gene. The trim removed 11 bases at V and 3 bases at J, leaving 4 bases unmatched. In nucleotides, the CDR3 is TGTGCCGGACAGGGGATAAAAGAGACCCAGTACTTC. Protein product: CAGQGIKETQYF.

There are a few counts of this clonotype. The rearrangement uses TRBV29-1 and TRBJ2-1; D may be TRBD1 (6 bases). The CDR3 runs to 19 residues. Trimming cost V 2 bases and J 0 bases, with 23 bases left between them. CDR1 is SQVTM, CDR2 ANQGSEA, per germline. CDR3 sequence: CSVETLSGVDSSSYNEQFF. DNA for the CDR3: TGCAGCGTTGAAACGTTGTCAGGGGTCGACTCGAGCTCCTACAATGAGCAGTTCTTC.

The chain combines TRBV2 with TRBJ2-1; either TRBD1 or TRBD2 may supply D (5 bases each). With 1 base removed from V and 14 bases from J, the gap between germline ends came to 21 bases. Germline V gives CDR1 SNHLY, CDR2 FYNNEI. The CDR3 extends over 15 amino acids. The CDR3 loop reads CASSEVLGPTGPEFF. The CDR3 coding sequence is TGTGCCAGCAGTGAAGTACTTGGACCCACGGGGCCGGAGTTCTTC.

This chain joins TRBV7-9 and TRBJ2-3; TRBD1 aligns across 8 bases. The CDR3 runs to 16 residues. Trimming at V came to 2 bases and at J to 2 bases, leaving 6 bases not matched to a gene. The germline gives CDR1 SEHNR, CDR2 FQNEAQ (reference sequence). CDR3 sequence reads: CASSLRGQGYTDTQYF. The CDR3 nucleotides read TGTGCCAGCAGCTTACGAGGACAGGGATACACAGATACGCAGTATTTT.

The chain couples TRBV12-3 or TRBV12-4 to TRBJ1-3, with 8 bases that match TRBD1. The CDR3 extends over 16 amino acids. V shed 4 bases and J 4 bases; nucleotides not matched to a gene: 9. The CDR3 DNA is TGTGCCAGCAGTTCCGGACAGGGAGGGCGCGGAAACACCATATATTTT. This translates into CASSSGQGGRGNTIYF.

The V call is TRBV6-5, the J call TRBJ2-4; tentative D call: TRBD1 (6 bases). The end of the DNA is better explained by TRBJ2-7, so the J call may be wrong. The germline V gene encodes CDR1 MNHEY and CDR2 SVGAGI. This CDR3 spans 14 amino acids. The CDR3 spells CASSYSDRLYEQYF. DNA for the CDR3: TGTGCCAGCAGTTACTCGGACAGACTCTACGAGCAGTACTTC.

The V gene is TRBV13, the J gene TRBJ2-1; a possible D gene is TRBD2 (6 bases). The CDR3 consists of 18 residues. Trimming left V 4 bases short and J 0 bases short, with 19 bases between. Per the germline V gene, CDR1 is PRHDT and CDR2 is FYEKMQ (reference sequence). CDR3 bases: TGTGCCAGCAGCTACACCCCGGGACTGGGGAGCTCCTACAATGAGCAGTTCTTC. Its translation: CASSYTPGLGSSYNEQFF.

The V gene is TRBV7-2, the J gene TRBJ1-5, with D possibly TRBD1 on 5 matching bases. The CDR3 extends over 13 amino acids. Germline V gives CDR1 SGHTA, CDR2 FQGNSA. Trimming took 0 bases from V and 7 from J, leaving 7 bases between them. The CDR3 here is CASSLAQGQPQHF. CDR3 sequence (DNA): TGTGCCAGCAGCTTAGCGCAGGGACAGCCCCAGCATTTT. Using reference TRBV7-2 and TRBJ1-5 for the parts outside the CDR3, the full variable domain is GAGVSQSPSNKVTEKGKDVELRCDPISGHTALYWYRQSLGQGLEFLIYFQGNSAPDKSGLPSDRFSAERTGGSVSTLTIQRTQQEDSAVYLCASSLAQGQPQHFGDGTRLSIL.

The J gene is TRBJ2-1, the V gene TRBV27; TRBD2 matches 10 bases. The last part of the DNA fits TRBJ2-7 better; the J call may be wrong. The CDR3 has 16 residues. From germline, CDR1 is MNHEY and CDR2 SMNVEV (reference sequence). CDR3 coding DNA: TGTGCCAGCAGTCCTATAGCGGGGGGATCCTACAATGAGCAGTACTTC. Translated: CASSPIAGGSYNEQYF.

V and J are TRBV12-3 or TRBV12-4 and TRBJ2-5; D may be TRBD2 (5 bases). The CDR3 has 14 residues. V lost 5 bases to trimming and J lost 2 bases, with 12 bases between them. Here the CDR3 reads CASSPIGGQETQYF. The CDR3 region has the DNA TGTGCCAGCAGTCCCATCGGCGGGCAAGAGACCCAGTACTTC.

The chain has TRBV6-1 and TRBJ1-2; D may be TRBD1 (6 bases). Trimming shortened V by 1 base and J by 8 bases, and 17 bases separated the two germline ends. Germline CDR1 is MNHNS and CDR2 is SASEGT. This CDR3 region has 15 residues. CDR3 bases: TGTGCCAGCAGTGAAGACCGCGACCCAACAGGGGGCTACACCTTC. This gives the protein CASSEDRDPTGGYTF.

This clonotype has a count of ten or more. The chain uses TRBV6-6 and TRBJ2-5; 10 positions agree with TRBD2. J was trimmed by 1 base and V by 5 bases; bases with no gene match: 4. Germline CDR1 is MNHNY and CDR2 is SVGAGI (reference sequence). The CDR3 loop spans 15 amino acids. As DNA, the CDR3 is TGTGCCAGCAGTCCCTCTAGCGGGGGCCAAGAGACCCAGTACTTC. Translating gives CASSPSSGGQETQYF.

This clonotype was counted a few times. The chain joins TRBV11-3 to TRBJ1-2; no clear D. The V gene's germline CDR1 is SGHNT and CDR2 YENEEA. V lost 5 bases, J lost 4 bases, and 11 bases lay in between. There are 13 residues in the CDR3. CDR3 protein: CASSQDSGYGYTF. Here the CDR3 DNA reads TGTGCCAGCAGCCAGGATAGCGGCTATGGCTACACCTTC.

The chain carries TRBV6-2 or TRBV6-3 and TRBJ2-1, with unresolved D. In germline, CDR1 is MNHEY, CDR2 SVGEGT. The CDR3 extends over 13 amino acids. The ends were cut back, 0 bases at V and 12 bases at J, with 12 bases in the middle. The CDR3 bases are TGTGCCAGCAGTTACTCTCCTCGTCCGAGGCAGTTCTTC. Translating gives CASSYSPRPRQFF.

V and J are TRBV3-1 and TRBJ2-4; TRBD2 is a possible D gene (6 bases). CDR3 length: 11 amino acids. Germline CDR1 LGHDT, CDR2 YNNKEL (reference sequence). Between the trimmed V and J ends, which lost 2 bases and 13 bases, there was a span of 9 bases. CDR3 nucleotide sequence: TGTGCCAGCAGCCAATCGGGGGAGCAGTACTTC. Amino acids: CASSQSGEQYF. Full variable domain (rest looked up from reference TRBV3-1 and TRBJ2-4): DTAVSQTPKYLVTQMGNDKSIKCEQNLGHDTMYWYKQDSKKFLKIMFSYNNKELIINETVPNRFSPKSPDKAHLNLHINSLELGDSAVYFCASSQSGEQYFGAGTRLSVL.

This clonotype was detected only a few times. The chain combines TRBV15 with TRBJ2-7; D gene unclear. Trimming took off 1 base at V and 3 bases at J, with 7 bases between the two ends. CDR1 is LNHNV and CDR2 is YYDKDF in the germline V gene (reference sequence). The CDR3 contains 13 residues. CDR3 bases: TGTGCCACCAGCAGAGCCGACAACTACGAGCAGTACTTC. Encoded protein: CATSRADNYEQYF.

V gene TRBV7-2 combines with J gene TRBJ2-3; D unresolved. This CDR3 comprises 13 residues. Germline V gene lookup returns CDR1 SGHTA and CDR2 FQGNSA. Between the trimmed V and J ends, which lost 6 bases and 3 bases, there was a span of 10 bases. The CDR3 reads CASSGLITDTQYF. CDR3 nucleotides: TGTGCCAGCAGTGGGCTAATTACAGATACGCAGTATTTT. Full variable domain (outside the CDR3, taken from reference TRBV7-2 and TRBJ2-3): GAGVSQSPSNKVTEKGKDVELRCDPISGHTALYWYRQSLGQGLEFLIYFQGNSAPDKSGLPSDRFSAERTGGSVSTLTIQRTQQEDSAVYLCASSGLITDTQYFGPGTRLTVL.

The CDR3 sequence is CASSLSPRGDEQFF. DNA of the CDR3: TGTGCCAGCAGCCTATCCCCCAGGGGCGATGAGCAGTTCTTC. This chain uses TRBV28 with TRBJ2-1; maybe TRBD1 (6 bases). V lost 6 bases and J 8 bases, leaving 17 bases between the germline ends. Germline loops: CDR1 MDHEN, CDR2 SYDVKM. The CDR3 covers 14 residues.

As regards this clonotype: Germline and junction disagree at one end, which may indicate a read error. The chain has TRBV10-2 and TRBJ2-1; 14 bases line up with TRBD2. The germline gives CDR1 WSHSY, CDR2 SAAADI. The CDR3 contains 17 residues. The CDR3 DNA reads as TGCGTCAGCAGTGAGACTAGCGGGGGGGCTGGGTCCAATGAGCAGTTCTTC. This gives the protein CVSSETSGGAGSNEQFF.

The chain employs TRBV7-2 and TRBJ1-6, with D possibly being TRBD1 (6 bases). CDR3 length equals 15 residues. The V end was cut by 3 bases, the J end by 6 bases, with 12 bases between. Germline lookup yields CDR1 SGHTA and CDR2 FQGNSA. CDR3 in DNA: TGTGCCAGCAGCTTCTCACAGGGCACTAATTCACCCCTCCACTTT. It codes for CASSFSQGTNSPLHF.

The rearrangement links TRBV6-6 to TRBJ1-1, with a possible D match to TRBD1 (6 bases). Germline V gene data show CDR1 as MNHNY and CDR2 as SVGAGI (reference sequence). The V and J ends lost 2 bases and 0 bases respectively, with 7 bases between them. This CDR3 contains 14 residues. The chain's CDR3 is CASSYEGVNTEAFF. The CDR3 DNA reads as TGTGCCAGCAGTTACGAGGGGGTGAACACTGAAGCTTTCTTT.